A single sample gave rise to the 21 T cell receptor beta chains below, sequenced in a study of early T cells in non-severe SARS-CoV-2 infection. TCRdb re-called the 5' RACE reads with MiXCR, one entry per CDR3 protein. The sample has about 60,000 distinct CDR3 sequences; around 8.7% are singletons. The sample was whole blood. The receptors derive from an adult who was a healthcare worker with PCR-confirmed SARS-CoV-2 infection or an uninfected control (not recorded which).

This clonotype was recorded a few times. The chain joins TRBV12-3 or TRBV12-4 to TRBJ2-4; no clear D gene. V was pared by 4 bases and J by 0 bases, with 10 bases between. This CDR3 comprises 15 residues. CDR3 residues: CASSSAKRAKNIQYF. Written as DNA, the CDR3 is TGTGCCAGCAGTTCCGCTAAGAGAGCCAAAAACATTCAGTACTTC.

In its sample, this clonotype was seen many times. The chain has TRBV7-2 and TRBJ2-7; 9 bases match TRBD1. The CDR3 is made up of 15 amino acids. Germline V gene sequence: CDR1 SGHTA, CDR2 FQGNSA. V lost 1 base, J lost 2 bases, and 3 bases stayed unmatched. The DNA of the CDR3 is TGTGCCAGCAGCTTAGAGGGGACAGGGCCCTACGAGCAGTACTTC. The encoded protein is CASSLEGTGPYEQYF.

The table lists this clonotype with many counts. V usage is TRBV10-3 and J usage is TRBJ2-5; TRBD1 matches 11 bases. This CDR3 region has 16 residues. Trimming at V came to 2 bases and at J to 3 bases, leaving 5 bases not matched to a gene. CDR1 and CDR2 from the germline V gene are ENHRY and SYGVKD. The CDR3 DNA sequence: TGTGCCATCAGTGAGCCGGGACAGGGGGTAAAAGAGACCCAGTACTTC. Translated, it gives CAISEPGQGVKETQYF.

This chain joins TRBV18 and TRBJ2-3; 7 bases are a match to TRBD1. The length of the CDR3 is 14 residues. Germline V gives CDR1 KGHSH, CDR2 LQKENI. Losses at the gene ends were 4 bases for V and 6 bases for J; bases not matched to a gene: 7. CDR3: CASSLRTGYDTQYF. The CDR3 bases are TGTGCCAGCTCACTAAGGACAGGTTACGATACGCAGTATTTT.

The V call is TRBV6-1, the J call TRBJ2-7; a possible D gene is TRBD1 (6 bases). Germline-derived CDR1 and CDR2 are MNHNS and SASEGT. CDR3 length: 16 residues. Trimming removed 5 bases from V and 4 bases from J, with 21 bases in between. The CDR3 DNA follows: TGTGCCAGCAGTTCCAACGAACCCGGGACACAGTACGAGCAGTACTTC. Residues: CASSSNEPGTQYEQYF.

The chain combines TRBV7-9 with TRBJ2-3; 11 bases are a match to TRBD2. Germline values: CDR1 SEHNR, CDR2 FQNEAQ (reference sequence). V was pared by 6 bases and J by 5 bases, with 7 bases of the junction left unmatched. The length of the CDR3 is 15 residues. The CDR3 loop reads CASRGGLAEVDTQYF. CDR3 nucleotide sequence: TGTGCCAGCAGAGGGGGACTAGCGGAGGTAGATACGCAGTATTTT.

This clonotype was counted ten times or more. The V gene is TRBV9, the J gene TRBJ2-5, with D possibly called TRBD1 or TRBD2 (5 bases each). Germline V CDR1 and CDR2: SGDLS, YYNGEE. The CDR3 totals 14 residues. V gave up 4 bases and J gave up 1 base, with 11 bases separating them. CDR3 region: CASSTGTVQETQYF. The CDR3 DNA is TGTGCCAGCAGCACCGGGACGGTCCAAGAGACCCAGTACTTC.

The sample holds many counts of this clonotype. The chain links TRBV7-9 to TRBJ2-2, with 14 nucleotides matching TRBD2. The CDR3 runs to 17 residues. Germline CDR1 and CDR2: SEHNR and FQNEAQ (reference sequence). V trimming: 5 bases; J trimming: 5 bases; junction bases outside the gene matches: 7. CDR3 bases: TGTGCCAGCAGCAGAGGGACTAGCGGGAGATGGACCGGGGAGCTGTTTTTT. Translation: CASSRGTSGRWTGELFF.

The chain uses TRBV20-1 and TRBJ2-1; 10 nucleotides line up with TRBD2. This CDR3 has 14 amino acids. V was clipped by 2 bases and J by 7 bases; unmatched bases: 5. Per germline, CDR1 DFQATT and CDR2 SNEGSKA (reference sequence). CDR3 in amino acids: CSARLAGERNEQFF. In DNA, the CDR3 is TGCAGTGCTAGACTAGCGGGAGAGAGGAATGAGCAGTTCTTC.

This sequence joins TRBV7-2 and TRBJ2-3; 8 positions match TRBD1. The CDR3 loop spans 15 amino acids. V shed 1 base and J 2 bases; nucleotides not matched to a gene: 2. The germline CDR1 and CDR2 sequences are SGHTA and FQGNSA. CDR3 region: CASSLDRGVTDTQYF. The DNA of the CDR3 is TGTGCCAGCAGCTTAGACAGGGGGGTCACAGATACGCAGTATTTT.

The table lists this clonotype with many counts. This chain links TRBV20-1 with TRBJ2-3; D may be TRBD2 (5 bases). V was shortened by 6 bases and J by 2 bases, with 24 bases between the two germline ends. The germline gives CDR1 DFQATT, CDR2 SNEGSKA (reference sequence). CDR3 length equals 17 residues. CDR3 in DNA: TGCAGTGCAGACCTCGAGGACTCCTTCCTTTTCACAGATACGCAGTATTTT. It codes for CSADLEDSFLFTDTQYF.

The chain couples TRBV6-2 or TRBV6-3 to TRBJ2-1; the match to TRBD2 covers 12 bases. This CDR3 is built from 16 residues. Per the germline V gene, CDR1 is MNHEY and CDR2 is SVGEGT. Losses at the gene ends were 6 bases for V and 7 bases for J; bases not matched to a gene: 10. The DNA of the CDR3 is TGTGCCAGCAGCAAACCCCTAGCGGGAGGGAAGAATGAGCAGTTCTTC. It yields the protein CASSKPLAGGKNEQFF.

V gene TRBV5-4 combines with J gene TRBJ2-7; D unresolved. CDR3 length equals 15 residues. Trimming removed 6 bases from V and 3 bases from J, with 19 bases in between. Germline assignment: CDR1 SGHNT and CDR2 YYREEE (reference sequence). The CDR3 DNA is TGTGCCAGCATCAAAGGGCCTGGCCTAAACTACGAGCAGTACTTC. As protein: CASIKGPGLNYEQYF.

In this sample, this clonotype turned up a few times. The chain employs TRBV20-1 and TRBJ2-7, with D unresolved. This CDR3 has 13 residues. V was cut by 2 bases and J by 5 bases, with 13 bases left in between. CDR1 DFQATT and CDR2 SNEGSKA come from the germline V gene (reference sequence). Here the CDR3 DNA reads TGCAGTGCTAGAAGTTTAGCTGGGGACGAGCAGTACTTC. It translates to CSARSLAGDEQYF.

This chain links TRBV11-1 with TRBJ2-3; 10 nucleotides align to TRBD1. Germline CDR1 is SGHAT and CDR2 is FQDESV (reference sequence). The CDR3 runs 15 residues. Trimming took 5 bases from V and 6 from J; bases not matched to a gene: 8. CDR3 sequence (DNA): TGTGCCAGCAGCCACCCGGGACAGGGGCGTGATACGCAGTATTTT. It encodes CASSHPGQGRDTQYF.

There are a few counts of this clonotype. The chain employs TRBV11-2 and TRBJ2-7, with D hard to call. Trimming removed 1 base from V and 3 bases from J, with 7 bases in between. Germline V gene sequence: CDR1 SGHAT, CDR2 FQNNGV. The CDR3 is 13 amino acids. This CDR3 reads CASSLGHGYEQYF. The CDR3 DNA is TGTGCCAGCAGCTTAGGTCACGGCTACGAGCAGTACTTC.

The chain recombines TRBV12-3 or TRBV12-4 with TRBJ2-7; TRBD1 matches at 7 bases. Losses at the gene ends were 3 bases for V and 6 bases for J; bases not matched to a gene: 8. The CDR3 runs 14 residues. The CDR3 region is CASSFSGQVGEQYF. DNA of the CDR3: TGTGCCAGCAGTTTCTCAGGACAGGTGGGCGAGCAGTACTTC.

This clonotype was recorded at least ten times. The V gene is TRBV4-3, the J gene TRBJ2-3, with D hard to call. This CDR3 region has 17 residues. Trimming removed 0 bases at V and 3 bases at J, with 16 bases between. In germline, CDR1 is LGHNA, CDR2 YSLEER. CDR3 nucleotide sequence: TGCGCCAGCAGCCAAGAGCTCCCCAGCGTTCGGACAGATACGCAGTATTTT. This sequence encodes CASSQELPSVRTDTQYF.

The gene calls are TRBV12-3 or TRBV12-4 and TRBJ1-5; TRBD1 might be the D (6 bases). The CDR3 covers 15 residues. Deletions cut 2 bases from V and 7 bases from J, with 15 bases between. CDR3 coding DNA: TGTGCCAGCAGTTTATCAGCAGGGGCAGGGCAGCCCCAGCATTTT. Encoded protein: CASSLSAGAGQPQHF.

This clonotype was detected many times. This rearrangement joins TRBV3-1 to TRBJ2-5, with D possibly being TRBD1 or TRBD2 (5 bases each). The V end was cut by 4 bases, the J end by 5 bases, with 11 bases between. The germline CDR1 and CDR2 sequences are LGHDT and YNNKEL (reference sequence). The CDR3 consists of 13 residues. This CDR3 is CASSPGDLETQYF. The CDR3 coding sequence is TGTGCCAGCAGCCCTGGGGACCTTGAGACCCAGTACTTC.

The sample holds a few counts of this clonotype. V gene TRBV24-1 combines with J gene TRBJ2-1; 11 bases match TRBD2. CDR1 is KGHDR, CDR2 SFDVKD, per germline. Germline trimming cut 7 bases from V and 7 bases from J; bases unmatched to any gene: 8. CDR3 size: 15 residues. The CDR3 DNA reads TGTGCCACCAGCGCAACTAGCGGGGGAACAAATGAGCAGTTCTTC. This sequence encodes CATSATSGGTNEQFF.